The next 24 T cell receptor beta chains were all read from a single sample in a study of blood T cell repertoires in COVID-19. Data came from immunoSEQ multiplex PCR; TCRdb stores just in-frame clones and leaves some out. Among approximately 290,000 clones listed, roughly 89% were seen once. Sequencing was performed on PBMCs or T cells enriched from blood (not recorded which). The receptors derive from a woman under 30 with acute COVID-19.

This chain uses TRBV7-9 with TRBJ1-2; 7 nucleotides match TRBD1. V lost 5 bases to trimming and J lost 3 bases; unmatched junction nucleotides: 18. Germline V gene lookup returns CDR1 SEHNR and CDR2 FQNEAQ (reference sequence). CDR3 length equals 18 residues. Written as DNA, the CDR3 is TGTGCCAGCAGCCCGAGTCCAATCATCGGGACAGAGGACTATGGCTACACCTTC. This codes for CASSPSPIIGTEDYGYTF.

The chain is built from TRBV20-1 and TRBJ1-1, with D perhaps TRBD1 (5 bases). Trimming cost V 4 bases and J 8 bases, with 11 bases left between them. The CDR3 spans 11 residues. The germline V gene has CDR1 DFQATT and CDR2 SNEGSKA (reference sequence). In nucleotides, the CDR3 is TGCAGTGCTACCCGACAGACAGAAGCTTTCTTT. It specifies CSATRQTEAFF.

This clone has only a few counts. The chain combines TRBV27 with TRBJ1-6; tentatively, D is TRBD1 (6 bases). Germline V CDR1 and CDR2: MNHEY, SMNVEV (reference sequence). V lost 10 bases and J 5 bases, leaving 21 bases between the germline ends. This CDR3 contains 16 residues. As DNA, the CDR3 is TGTGCCACCGCACAAATAACAGGGATAAATAATTCACCCCTCCACTTT. Its translation: CATAQITGINNSPLHF.

V usage is TRBV14 and J usage is TRBJ1-5; no clear D gene. The CDR3 spans 12 residues. Trimming removed 4 bases from V and 7 bases from J, with 8 bases in between. Germline lookup yields CDR1 SGHDN and CDR2 FVKESK. The CDR3 coding sequence is TGTGCCAGCAGCCGAGGCGGACAGCCCCAGCATTTT. Its translation: CASSRGGQPQHF. Variable domain in full (rest from reference TRBV14 and TRBJ1-5): EAGVTQFPSHSVIEKGQTVTLRCDPISGHDNLYWYRRVMGKEIKFLLHFVKESKQDESGMPNNRFLAERTGGTYSTLKVQPAELEDSGVYFCASSRGGQPQHFGDGTRLSIL.

The V gene is TRBV6-5, the J gene TRBJ2-1; 9 bases match TRBD1. The CDR3 contains 16 residues. The J segment lost 15 bases and the V segment lost 1 base, leaving 16 bases of the junction unmatched. CDR1 MNHEY and CDR2 SVGAGI come from the germline V gene. CDR3 nucleotide sequence: TGTGCCAGCAGTTACTTGGGACAGGGAGTGGAAAATGGTCTGTTCTTC. This codes for CASSYLGQGVENGLFF.

This clone was counted a single time. The CDR3 DNA sequence: TGTGCCAGCAAACGTATAGCGGGAGGGGACGGTGAGCAGTTCTTC. Protein: CASKRIAGGDGEQFF. The chain employs TRBV9 and TRBJ2-1, with 11 bases matching TRBD2. This CDR3 comprises 15 residues. Germline values: CDR1 SGDLS, CDR2 YYNGEE. J lost 9 bases, V lost 6 bases, and 11 bases had no gene match.

CDR3 loop: CASSLARTVLNTEAFF. The CDR3 DNA is TGTGCCAGCAGCTTAGCTAGGACAGTACTGAACACTGAAGCTTTCTTT. The genes are TRBV7-9 and TRBJ1-1, with D possibly matching TRBD1 (6 bases). V dropped 0 bases and J dropped 0 bases, with 11 bases sitting between them. This CDR3 has 16 residues. From germline, CDR1 is SEHNR and CDR2 FQNEAQ (reference sequence).

The rearrangement joins TRBV5-1 to TRBJ1-1, with D maybe TRBD1 (6 bases). Between the trimmed V and J ends, which lost 3 bases and 0 bases, there was a span of 15 bases. In germline, CDR1 is SGHRS, CDR2 YFSETQ. CDR3 length: 16 residues. CDR3 amino acids: CASSSLSGHMNTEAFF. The CDR3 bases are TGCGCCAGCAGCTCCTTATCGGGACATATGAACACTGAAGCTTTCTTT.

The genes are TRBV5-6 and TRBJ2-7, with 11 bases aligning to TRBD2. CDR1 is SGHDT and CDR2 is YYEEEE in the germline V gene. The CDR3 consists of 14 residues. After removal of 2 bases from V and 3 bases from J, the junction contained 1 base not matched to a gene. The CDR3 loop reads CASSLGTSGYEQYF. The CDR3 DNA is TGTGCCAGCAGCTTAGGGACTAGCGGCTACGAGCAGTACTTC.

This rearrangement joins TRBV5-1 to TRBJ2-3; D possibly corresponds to TRBD1 (5 bases). Trimming took 0 bases from V and 2 from J, leaving 10 bases between them. The CDR3 is 15 residues long. CDR1 and CDR2 from the germline V gene are SGHRS and YFSETQ. CDR3 residues: CASSLVGRTTDTQYF. The CDR3 coding sequence is TGCGCCAGCAGCTTGGTGGGGCGGACCACAGATACGCAGTATTTT. Drawing the rest from reference TRBV5-1 and TRBJ2-3, the complete variable domain is KAGVTQTPRYLIKTRGQQVTLSCSPISGHRSVSWYQQTPGQGLQFLFEYFSETQRNKGNFPGRFSGRQFSNSRSEMNVSTLELGDSALYLCASSLVGRTTDTQYFGPGTRLTVL.

This chain links TRBV27 with TRBJ2-2, with D possibly matching TRBD2 (5 bases). Germline V lookup: CDR1 MNHEY, CDR2 SMNVEV (reference sequence). The length of the CDR3 is 16 residues. V was clipped by 0 bases and J by 2 bases, with 10 bases between them. CDR3 amino acids: CASSLSGKGNTGELFF. The CDR3 nucleotides read TGTGCCAGCAGTTTATCCGGGAAAGGCAACACCGGGGAGCTGTTTTTT.

This clone was seen a single time. The rearrangement uses TRBV7-9 and TRBJ1-5, with TRBD1 as a possible D gene (5 bases). Germline V gives CDR1 SEHNR, CDR2 FQNEAQ (reference sequence). The CDR3 is 14 amino acids. With 4 bases removed from V and 3 bases from J, the gap between germline ends came to 10 bases. The DNA of the CDR3 is TGTGCCAGCAGCTCGACAGTAAACAATCAGCCCCAGCATTTT. This translates into CASSSTVNNQPQHF. Full variable domain (rest looked up from reference TRBV7-9 and TRBJ1-5): DTGVSQNPRHKITKRGQNVTFRCDPISEHNRLYWYRQTLGQGPEFLTYFQNEAQLEKSRLLSDRFSAERPKGSFSTLEIQRTEQGDSAMYLCASSSTVNNQPQHFGDGTRLSIL.

Comments on this clone: At one end the junction does not follow the germline gene, possibly because of a read error. J is TRBJ1-4 and V is TRBV6-5; D gene unclear. This CDR3 region has 13 residues. The germline V gene has CDR1 MNHEY and CDR2 SVGAGI. The CDR3 DNA follows: TGTGCCAGCGGTTACACTTCTAATGAAAAACTGTTTTTT. This gives the protein CASGYTSNEKLFF.

The gene calls are TRBV11-3 and TRBJ2-4; 15 positions agree with TRBD2. The germline CDR1 and CDR2 sequences are SGHNT and YENEEA. The CDR3 is 17 amino acids. The V segment lost 3 bases and the J segment 8 bases; nucleotides outside the gene matches: 8. The CDR3 spells CASSFGLAGGLRDIQYF. CDR3 coding DNA: TGTGCCAGCAGCTTCGGACTAGCGGGAGGGCTAAGGGACATTCAGTACTTC.

Of note for this clone: A junction boundary mismatches the germline segment, possibly from a read error. This chain links TRBV7-9 with TRBJ1-5; tentatively, D is TRBD1 (5 bases). In germline, CDR1 is SEHNR, CDR2 FQNEAQ (reference sequence). This CDR3 is 15 amino acids long. The CDR3 DNA follows: TGTGCCAGCAGTTTAGGTAGGGGTAGCAATCAGCCCCAGCATTTT. Amino acid sequence: CASSLGRGSNQPQHF.

The chain is built from TRBV28 and TRBJ1-5; D might be TRBD1 (5 bases). The CDR3 covers 14 residues. V was trimmed by 3 bases and J by 4 bases, leaving 10 bases between them. Per germline, CDR1 MDHEN and CDR2 SYDVKM. Written as DNA, the CDR3 is TGTGCCAGCAGTTTTAGGGGAAATAATCAGCCCCAGCATTTT. As protein: CASSFRGNNQPQHF. Based on the CDR3 plus reference TRBV28 and TRBJ1-5, the full variable domain is DVKVTQSSRYLVKRTGEKVFLECVQDMDHENMFWYRQDPGLGLRLIYFSYDVKMKEKGDIPEGYSVSREKKERFSLILESASTNQTSMYLCASSFRGNNQPQHFGDGTRLSIL.

This sequence joins TRBV11-3 and TRBJ1-1, with 7 nucleotides matching TRBD1. Trimming removed 3 bases from V and 6 bases from J; junction bases left unmatched: 4. Germline CDR1 SGHNT, CDR2 YENEEA. The CDR3 runs to 13 residues. CDR3 amino acids: CASSFAGGAEAFF. As DNA, the CDR3 is TGTGCCAGCAGCTTCGCAGGGGGTGCTGAAGCTTTCTTT.

The chain uses TRBV5-6 and TRBJ2-2, with D perhaps matching TRBD1 (6 bases). Per the germline V gene, CDR1 is SGHDT and CDR2 is YYEEEE. This CDR3 contains 14 residues. V was cut by 5 bases and J by 1 base, with 9 bases left in between. CDR3 coding DNA: TGTGCCAGCAGAGTGACAGGGAACACCGGGGAGCTGTTTTTT. It codes for CASRVTGNTGELFF.

This clone has a single count. The V call is TRBV28, the J call TRBJ1-4; D is possibly TRBD1 (6 bases). The CDR3 loop spans 15 amino acids. Germline V lookup: CDR1 MDHEN, CDR2 SYDVKM. V was shortened by 4 bases and J by 5 bases, with 14 bases between the two germline ends. CDR3 nucleotides: TGTGCCAGCAGTTGGGCAGGGGCCGGAAATGAAAAACTGTTTTTT. The encoded protein is CASSWAGAGNEKLFF.

Points on this clone: The sample contains more than one DNA sequence encoding this CDR3. This chain links TRBV19 with TRBJ2-7; the match to TRBD1 covers 9 bases. Germline V lookup: CDR1 LNHDA, CDR2 SQIVND (reference sequence). CDR3 length: 14 residues. V was clipped by 3 bases and J by 2 bases; unmatched bases: 2. CDR3 protein: CASSMGQGAYEQYF. CDR3 DNA: TGTGCCAGTAGTATGGGACAGGGTGCCTACGAGCAGTACTTC.

The chain links TRBV2 to TRBJ2-2, with a tentative D call TRBD2 (5 bases). V gave up 2 bases and J gave up 0 bases, with 25 bases separating them. The germline V gene encodes CDR1 SNHLY and CDR2 FYNNEI. CDR3 size: 21 residues. CDR3 amino acids: CASSERRGKVSAFANTGELFF. CDR3 DNA sequence: TGTGCCAGCAGTGAACGACGGGGAAAGGTTTCGGCGTTCGCGAACACCGGGGAGCTGTTTTTT.

J is TRBJ1-2 and V is TRBV30; perhaps TRBD1 as D (5 bases). The CDR3 spans 13 residues. Trimming cost V 2 bases and J 8 bases, with 15 bases left between them. Germline V gene sequence: CDR1 GTSNPN, CDR2 SVGIG (reference sequence). CDR3 region: CAWSPGGSQGYTF. In DNA form, the CDR3 reads TGTGCCTGGAGTCCCGGGGGGTCACAGGGCTACACCTTC.

The rearrangement joins TRBV5-1 to TRBJ2-4; TRBD2 matches at 7 bases. The CDR3 runs to 14 residues. Trimming took 4 bases from V and 6 from J; bases not matched to a gene: 7. Germline CDR1 SGHRS, CDR2 YFSETQ. The CDR3 spells CASSREVNGNIQYF. Here the CDR3 DNA reads TGCGCCAGCAGCCGGGAGGTAAACGGAAACATTCAGTACTTC. Full variable domain (missing parts from reference TRBV5-1 and TRBJ2-4): KAGVTQTPRYLIKTRGQQVTLSCSPISGHRSVSWYQQTPGQGLQFLFEYFSETQRNKGNFPGRFSGRQFSNSRSEMNVSTLELGDSALYLCASSREVNGNIQYFGAGTRLSVL.

This sequence joins TRBV7-6 and TRBJ2-3; tentative D call: TRBD2 (5 bases). Germline V gene lookup returns CDR1 SGHVS and CDR2 FNYEAQ. Trimming stripped 5 bases from V and 0 bases from J, with 18 bases between. The CDR3 is made up of 17 amino acids. CDR3 DNA sequence: TGTGCCAGCAGCCCGAGGCCGCGGACTTTTAGCACAGATACGCAGTATTTT. Residues: CASSPRPRTFSTDTQYF.